These T cell receptor beta chains were read from a single sample in a study of T cell repertoires in cytomegalovirus infection. Each CDR3 protein gets one entry after TCRdb re-called the reads with MiXCR. The table lists 100,000 to 120,000 distinct CDR3 sequences, 30% of them singletons. Antigens for these TCRs are unknown. Specimen: CD8+ T cells from cultured PBMCs, collected from culture after CMV antigen stimulation. The receptors here all came from a human donor in good health (CMV status not recorded). Some clones in this sample may be carry-over from other donors' samples. CDR3s include the opening cysteine and the closing phenylalanine or tryptophan. Fields, in order: CDR3 length, J gene, D gene, V gene, clone size, CDR3 protein, CDR3 DNA. D genes are given only for firm matches. Only some rows state a clone size, as once, few, many or a class for expanded clones.

len: 17; j_gene: TRBJ1-5; d_gene: NA; v_gene: TRBV27; abundance: NA; CDR3aa: CASSPKVGGGSNQPQHF; CDR3nt: TGTGCCAGCAGCCCTAAGGTGGGGGGTGGTAGCAATCAGCCCCAGCATTTT
len: 19; j_gene: TRBJ1-2; d_gene: TRBD1; v_gene: TRBV4-1; abundance: NA; CDR3aa: CASSQGVVTGYFGNYGYTF; CDR3nt: TGCGCCAGCAGCCAAGGAGTGGTGACAGGGTATTTTGGGAACTATGGCTACACCTTC
len: 15; j_gene: TRBJ2-3; d_gene: NA; v_gene: TRBV7-6; abundance: many; CDR3aa: CASSLLSGVKDTQYF; CDR3nt: TGTGCCAGCAGCTTACTGAGTGGGGTTAAAGATACGCAGTATTTT
len: 17; j_gene: TRBJ2-2; d_gene: NA; v_gene: TRBV11-2; abundance: few; CDR3aa: CASSSSTVELDTGELFF; CDR3nt: TGTGCCAGCAGCTCATCGACAGTTGAGTTGGACACCGGGGAGCTGTTTTTT
len: 17; j_gene: TRBJ2-4; d_gene: NA; v_gene: TRBV6-6; abundance: few; CDR3aa: CASSYTGGELAKNIQYF; CDR3nt: TGTGCCAGCAGTTACACAGGCGGGGAACTAGCCAAAAACATTCAGTACTTC
len: 14; j_gene: TRBJ1-2; d_gene: NA; v_gene: TRBV12-3/TRBV12-4; abundance: NA; CDR3aa: CASRRQGNLYGYTF; CDR3nt: TGTGCCAGCAGGAGGCAGGGGAACCTATATGGCTACACCTTC
len: 14; j_gene: TRBJ2-7; d_gene: NA; v_gene: TRBV6-5; abundance: NA; CDR3aa: CASSYSGSSYEQYF; CDR3nt: TGTGCCAGCAGTTACTCTGGCAGTTCCTACGAGCAGTACTTC
len: 15; j_gene: TRBJ2-2; d_gene: NA; v_gene: TRBV12-3/TRBV12-4; abundance: medium-sized; CDR3aa: CASSLRPGVAGELFF; CDR3nt: TGTGCCAGCAGTTTGAGGCCAGGGGTTGCCGGGGAGCTGTTTTTT
len: 15; j_gene: TRBJ2-3; d_gene: TRBD1; v_gene: TRBV6-1; abundance: NA; CDR3aa: CASSTQGAVTDTQYF; CDR3nt: TGTGCCAGCTCCACACAGGGGGCAGTTACAGATACGCAGTATTTT
len: 13; j_gene: TRBJ1-2; d_gene: NA; v_gene: TRBV12-3/TRBV12-4; abundance: NA; CDR3aa: CASSIIGLYGYTF; CDR3nt: TGTGCCAGCAGCATAATAGGGCTCTATGGCTACACCTTC
len: 16; j_gene: TRBJ1-1; d_gene: NA; v_gene: TRBV9; abundance: NA; CDR3aa: CASSVVLRTENTEAFF; CDR3nt: TGTGCCAGCAGCGTAGTTCTCCGGACAGAGAACACTGAAGCTTTCTTT
len: 12; j_gene: TRBJ1-1; d_gene: NA; v_gene: TRBV5-4; abundance: NA; CDR3aa: CASSIFTGEAFF; CDR3nt: TGTGCCAGCAGCATATTTACAGGAGAAGCTTTCTTT
len: 13; j_gene: TRBJ2-7; d_gene: NA; v_gene: TRBV11-1; abundance: NA; CDR3aa: CASSVTVLYEQYF; CDR3nt: TGTGCCAGCAGCGTCACCGTCCTGTACGAGCAGTACTTC
len: 14; j_gene: TRBJ2-2; d_gene: NA; v_gene: TRBV6-4; abundance: once; CDR3aa: CASSDSTGTGELFF; CDR3nt: TGTGCCAGCAGTGACTCGACTGGCACCGGGGAGCTGTTTTTT
len: 15; j_gene: TRBJ1-1; d_gene: NA; v_gene: TRBV7-2; abundance: many; CDR3aa: CASSLVVSANTEAFF; CDR3nt: TGTGCCAGCAGCTTAGTAGTTTCAGCGAACACTGAAGCTTTCTTT
len: 14; j_gene: TRBJ2-1; d_gene: TRBD1; v_gene: TRBV28; abundance: few; CDR3aa: CASIKKGAWNEQFF; CDR3nt: TGTGCCAGCATTAAGAAGGGGGCTTGGAATGAGCAGTTCTTC
len: 15; j_gene: TRBJ1-1; d_gene: NA; v_gene: TRBV6-6; abundance: NA; CDR3aa: CASSYSVRGVTEAFF; CDR3nt: TGTGCCAGCAGTTACTCTGTAAGGGGGGTCACTGAAGCTTTCTTT
len: 16; j_gene: TRBJ1-5; d_gene: NA; v_gene: TRBV6-6; abundance: NA; CDR3aa: CASSYVQGPNNQPQHF; CDR3nt: TGTGCCAGCAGTTACGTGCAGGGGCCCAACAATCAGCCCCAGCATTTT
len: 17; j_gene: TRBJ2-1; d_gene: NA; v_gene: TRBV6-5; abundance: few; CDR3aa: CASSYRYSSASYNEQFF; CDR3nt: TGTGCCAGCAGTTACCGTTACTCTAGCGCTTCCTACAATGAGCAGTTCTTC
len: 15; j_gene: TRBJ2-3; d_gene: NA; v_gene: TRBV29-1; abundance: NA; CDR3aa: CSASFASREPDTQYF; CDR3nt: TGCAGCGCCTCGTTTGCCAGCAGGGAACCAGATACGCAGTATTTT
len: 14; j_gene: TRBJ2-1; d_gene: NA; v_gene: TRBV7-6; abundance: NA; CDR3aa: CASSLGLAYNEQFF; CDR3nt: TGTGCCAGCAGCTTAGGTCTAGCGTATAATGAGCAGTTCTTC
len: 13; j_gene: TRBJ2-7; d_gene: NA; v_gene: TRBV19; abundance: once; CDR3aa: CASSLRAPGEQYF; CDR3nt: TGTGCCAGTAGCCTCCGGGCGCCCGGCGAGCAGTACTTC
len: 15; j_gene: TRBJ2-6; d_gene: NA; v_gene: TRBV7-6; abundance: many; CDR3aa: CASSSPGSGANVLTF; CDR3nt: TGTGCCAGCAGCTCACCAGGCTCTGGGGCCAACGTCCTGACTTTC
len: 13; j_gene: TRBJ1-2; d_gene: TRBD1; v_gene: TRBV29-1; abundance: NA; CDR3aa: CSARDSLFDGYTF; CDR3nt: TGCAGCGCCCGGGACAGTTTGTTCGATGGCTACACCTTC
len: 14; j_gene: TRBJ2-7; d_gene: NA; v_gene: TRBV27; abundance: NA; CDR3aa: CASSFMGDAYEQYF; CDR3nt: TGTGCCAGCAGTTTTATGGGGGATGCCTACGAGCAGTACTTC
len: 15; j_gene: TRBJ2-3; d_gene: NA; v_gene: TRBV7-6; abundance: few; CDR3aa: CASSPLIGFTDTQYF; CDR3nt: TGTGCCAGCAGCCCATTAATAGGATTCACAGATACGCAGTATTTT
len: 12; j_gene: TRBJ2-1; d_gene: NA; v_gene: TRBV4-2; abundance: NA; CDR3aa: CASGPTLGEQFF; CDR3nt: TGTGCCAGCGGTCCTACCCTCGGTGAGCAGTTCTTC
len: 12; j_gene: TRBJ2-1; d_gene: NA; v_gene: TRBV7-2; abundance: many; CDR3aa: CASSRAGLEQFF; CDR3nt: TGTGCCAGCAGCCGGGCGGGGTTGGAGCAGTTCTTC
len: 15; j_gene: TRBJ1-2; d_gene: NA; v_gene: TRBV25-1; abundance: few; CDR3aa: CASSEWGTPNYGYTF; CDR3nt: TGTGCCAGCAGTGAATGGGGGACACCAAACTATGGCTACACCTTC
len: 15; j_gene: TRBJ1-5; d_gene: NA; v_gene: TRBV6-2/TRBV6-3; abundance: few; CDR3aa: CASSYTERSNQPQHF; CDR3nt: TGTGCCAGCAGTTATACAGAACGTAGCAATCAGCCCCAGCATTTT
len: 15; j_gene: TRBJ2-3; d_gene: TRBD2; v_gene: TRBV12-3/TRBV12-4; abundance: NA; CDR3aa: CASSSTGTNTDTQYF; CDR3nt: TGTGCCAGCAGTTCTACCGGGACTAACACAGATACGCAGTATTTT